Shown below are 18 T cell receptor beta chains from a single sample sequenced in a study of blood T cell repertoires in COVID-19 (TCRdb year 2020). Library preparation employed the immunoSEQ multiplex PCR assay. The source is immuneACCESS, and TCRdb retained only in-frame sequences with V and J called. Part of the clones is not carried over; for the studies checked, unresolved V genes explain less than half of this, and the remainder is unexplained. The sample has 310,000 or so clones on record, more than 75% of them singletons. 1% of the sample rests with the top ten. Sequencing was performed on peripheral blood. The receptors were sampled from a man aged 45-65 years with active or convalescent COVID-19.

The rearrangement uses TRBV19 and TRBJ1-4, with a weak D call TRBD1 (6 bases). Trimming took off 5 bases at V and 8 bases at J, with 15 bases between the two ends. The germline gives CDR1 LNHDA, CDR2 SQIVND (reference sequence). This CDR3 is 14 amino acids long. The CDR3 protein is CASSEQGSGEKLFF. The CDR3 nucleotides are TGTGCCAGTAGTGAACAGGGAAGTGGAGAAAAACTGTTTTTT.

The rearrangement uses TRBV4-3 and TRBJ1-2, with D hard to call. Trimming pared 0 bases from V and 2 bases from J, leaving 7 bases between. This CDR3 is built from 14 residues. Looked up from germline, CDR1 is LGHNA and CDR2 is YSLEER. The CDR3 coding sequence is TGCGCCAGCAGCCAAGACCCGGGGAACTATGGCTACACCTTC. It yields the protein CASSQDPGNYGYTF.

This chain uses TRBV7-8 with TRBJ2-6; TRBD1 aligns across 11 bases. CDR1 and CDR2 from the germline V gene are SGHVS and FQNEAQ. The CDR3 has 19 residues. The ends lost 2 bases at V and 0 bases at J; junction bases unmatched: 6. CDR3 DNA sequence: TGTGCCAGCAGCTTAAAGCTTGGACAGGGGGCCTCTGGGGCCAACGTCCTGACTTTC. This codes for CASSLKLGQGASGANVLTF.

For the CDR3, the DNA is TGTGCCAGCTCCCCTTCCGAGGGAGCAGATACGCAGTATTTT. As protein: CASSPSEGADTQYF. The V gene is TRBV18, the J gene TRBJ2-3, with D possibly being TRBD2 (5 bases). This CDR3 region has 14 residues. V was trimmed by 6 bases and J by 4 bases, leaving 14 bases between them. The V gene's germline CDR1 is KGHSH and CDR2 LQKENI.

The chain employs TRBV5-4 and TRBJ1-4; D possibly corresponds to TRBD1 (5 bases). The CDR3 length is 14 residues. Trimming stripped 3 bases from V and 5 bases from J, with 11 bases between. Germline V lookup: CDR1 SGHNT, CDR2 YYREEE (reference sequence). The CDR3 coding sequence is TGTGCCAGCAGCTCGTCAGGGTCGAATGAAAAACTGTTTTTT. Translated: CASSSSGSNEKLFF.

The chain links TRBV7-2 to TRBJ1-5; D remains ambiguous. This CDR3 region has 15 residues. The V end was cut by 0 bases, the J end by 11 bases, with 17 bases between. Germline V gene data show CDR1 as SGHTA and CDR2 as FQGNSA. The CDR3 sequence: CASSLAVGSDRTQHF. As DNA, the CDR3 is TGTGCCAGCAGCTTAGCGGTCGGGAGCGATCGTACCCAGCATTTT.

This chain links TRBV2 with TRBJ1-2; TRBD1 aligns across 7 bases. Trimming cost V 4 bases and J 4 bases; bases outside gene matches: 15. The CDR3 is 17 amino acids. CDR1 and CDR2 from the germline V gene are SNHLY and FYNNEI. CDR3 DNA: TGTGCCAGCAGTGGTCCAAAACCGGGACAGTCTATCTATGGCTACACCTTC. Encoded protein: CASSGPKPGQSIYGYTF.

The V and J genes are TRBV18 and TRBJ2-2; 7 bases agree with TRBD2. J was trimmed by 0 bases and V by 5 bases; bases with no gene match: 6. Germline CDR1 reads KGHSH; CDR2 reads LQKENI. The CDR3 runs to 16 residues. The chain's CDR3 is CASSDRLASNTGELFF. Written as DNA, the CDR3 is TGTGCCAGCTCAGATAGACTAGCCTCGAACACCGGGGAGCTGTTTTTT.

This clone showed up just once. The chain uses TRBV20-1 and TRBJ1-1, with 9 nucleotides matching TRBD1. CDR3 size: 15 residues. Germline V gene lookup returns CDR1 DFQATT and CDR2 SNEGSKA (reference sequence). The V gene end was trimmed by 3 bases and the J gene end by 3 bases; junction bases not matched to a gene: 8. CDR3 region: CSASGARTGDTEAFF. In DNA, the CDR3 is TGCAGTGCTAGTGGGGCTCGGACAGGGGACACTGAAGCTTTCTTT.

DNA for the CDR3: TGCGCCAGCGGAGACTATCGCCGGGGTACCGGGGAGCTGTTTTTT. Translation: CASGDYRRGTGELFF. The rearrangement links TRBV5-1 to TRBJ2-2; D perhaps matches TRBD2 (5 bases). This CDR3 has 15 residues. Trimming took 7 bases from V and 5 from J, leaving 18 bases between them. CDR1 is SGHRS, CDR2 YFSETQ, per germline.

The rearrangement joins TRBV4-2 to TRBJ2-3; 7 bases are a match to TRBD1. The CDR3 totals 18 residues. Germline V gene lookup returns CDR1 LGHNA and CDR2 YNFKEQ. V lost 4 bases and J lost 0; bases outside the gene matches: 13. The CDR3 nucleotides read TGTGCCAGCAGCCTCCAACCCCCAGGACAGGCTAGCACAGATACGCAGTATTTT. Protein product: CASSLQPPGQASTDTQYF.

V usage is TRBV6-1 and J usage is TRBJ1-1; 8 bases line up with TRBD1. The length of the CDR3 is 15 residues. J gave up 11 bases and V 2 bases, and 13 bases lay outside the gene matches. Per germline, CDR1 MNHNS and CDR2 SASEGT. In DNA form, the CDR3 reads TGTGCCAGCAGTGAAATGGGCAGGGGGCTCGTAGGGGCTTTCTTT. Translating it yields CASSEMGRGLVGAFF.

V usage is TRBV6-7 and J usage is TRBJ2-6, with 11 positions matching TRBD2. TRBV6-7 counts as an open reading frame of uncertain function. The CDR3 is 22 residues long. V was pared by 3 bases and J by 2 bases, with 18 bases of the junction left unmatched. Here the CDR3 reads CASSYRCGIPGTSGAGANVLTF. The CDR3 nucleotides are TGTGCCAGCAGTTATAGGTGCGGGATCCCCGGGACTAGCGGAGCTGGGGCCAACGTCCTGACTTTC.

V usage is TRBV29-1 and J usage is TRBJ2-5; 8 positions agree with TRBD1. The germline gives CDR1 SQVTM, CDR2 ANQGSEA. The CDR3 extends over 14 amino acids. J gave up 5 bases and V 1 base, and 6 bases lay outside the gene matches. The CDR3 bases are TGCAGCGTTGAAGTTCCAGGGGGCAGGGAGACCCAGTACTTC. Its translation is CSVEVPGGRETQYF.

The J gene is TRBJ1-1, the V gene TRBV3-1 (or the pseudogene TRBV3-2); D not resolved. CDR1 and CDR2 from the germline V gene are LGHDT and YNNKEL (reference sequence). The CDR3 covers 14 residues. The V end lost 5 bases, the J end lost 2 bases, and 12 bases lay between the germline ends. The CDR3 nucleotides read TGTGCCAGCAGCTCCACCCACAAAAACACTGAAGCTTTCTTT. It encodes CASSSTHKNTEAFF.

This chain joins TRBV7-6 and TRBJ2-5; TRBD2 aligns across 7 bases. From germline, CDR1 is SGHVS and CDR2 FNYEAQ. The CDR3 runs 15 residues. J gave up 1 base and V 2 bases, and 4 bases lay outside the gene matches. The CDR3 loop is CASSLIPGGQETQYF. In DNA form, the CDR3 reads TGTGCCAGCAGCTTAATCCCGGGGGGCCAAGAGACCCAGTACTTC.

The gene calls are TRBV28 and TRBJ2-5; D possibly corresponds to TRBD1 (5 bases). CDR3 size: 15 residues. V dropped 3 bases and J dropped 4 bases, with 15 bases sitting between them. Germline assignment: CDR1 MDHEN and CDR2 SYDVKM. CDR3 amino acids: CASSFSTALRETQYF. CDR3 nucleotides: TGTGCCAGCAGTTTCTCGACAGCTTTGAGAGAGACCCAGTACTTC.

The J gene is TRBJ1-6, the V gene TRBV27; no clear D. Germline V gene lookup returns CDR1 MNHEY and CDR2 SMNVEV (reference sequence). Trimming took off 0 bases at V and 4 bases at J, with 13 bases between the two ends. The CDR3 consists of 17 residues. The CDR3, as DNA: TGTGCCAGCAGTTTATCTATCCTAAGCCCATATAATTCACCCCTCCACTTT. Translated: CASSLSILSPYNSPLHF.